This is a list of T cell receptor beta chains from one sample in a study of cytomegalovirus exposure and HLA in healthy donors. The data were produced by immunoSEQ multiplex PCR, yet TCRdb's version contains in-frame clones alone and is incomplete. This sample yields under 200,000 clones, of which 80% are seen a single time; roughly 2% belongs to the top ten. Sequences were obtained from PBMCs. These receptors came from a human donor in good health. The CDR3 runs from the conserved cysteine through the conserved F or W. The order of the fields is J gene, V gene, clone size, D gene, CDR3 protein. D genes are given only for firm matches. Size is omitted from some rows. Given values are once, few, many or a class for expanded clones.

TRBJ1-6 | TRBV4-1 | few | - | CASSQDDRNNSPLHF
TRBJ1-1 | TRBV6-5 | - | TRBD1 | CASSYGTGVTEAFF
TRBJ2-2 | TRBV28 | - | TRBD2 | CASSPTLAGSTGELFF
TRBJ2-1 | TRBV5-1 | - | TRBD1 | CASSPRDRGSSYNEQFF
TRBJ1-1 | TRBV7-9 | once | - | CASSGRDTEAFF
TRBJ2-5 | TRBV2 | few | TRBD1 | CAGETGGKETQYF
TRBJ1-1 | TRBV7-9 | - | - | CSSSYSSPQAFF
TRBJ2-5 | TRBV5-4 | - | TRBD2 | CASSFRIGTSGQETQYF
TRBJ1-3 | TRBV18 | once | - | CASSVSQGPDTIYF
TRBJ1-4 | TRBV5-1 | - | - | CASSLTGSNEKLFF
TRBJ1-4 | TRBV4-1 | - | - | CASSQQGTNEKLFF
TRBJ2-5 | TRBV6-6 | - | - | CASSYGGTVIGETQYF
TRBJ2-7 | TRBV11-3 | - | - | CASSLPGQSYEQYF
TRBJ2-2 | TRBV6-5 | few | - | CASRTGGTGELFF
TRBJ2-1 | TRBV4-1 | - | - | CASSQDTGYNEQFF
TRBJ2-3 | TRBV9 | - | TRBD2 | CASSSPGTSGGLSTDTQYF
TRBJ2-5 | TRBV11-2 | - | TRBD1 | CASSPRDRQETQYF
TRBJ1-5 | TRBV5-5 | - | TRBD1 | CASSLRTGSQPQHF
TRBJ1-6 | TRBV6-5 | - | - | CASRQVGHYNSPLHF
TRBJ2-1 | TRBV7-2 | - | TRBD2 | CASSRTSGDDNEQFF
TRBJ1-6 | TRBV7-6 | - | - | CASSSRVDNSPLHF
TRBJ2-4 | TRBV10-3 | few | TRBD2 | CAISDTGTSGDKNIQYF
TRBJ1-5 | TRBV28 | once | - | CASSFQYSNQPQHF
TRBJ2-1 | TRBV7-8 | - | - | CASSLVGGGLGEQFF
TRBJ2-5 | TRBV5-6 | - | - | CASSLWILANGGTQYF
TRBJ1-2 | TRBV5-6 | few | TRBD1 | CASSFEAPDRVPRGGGYTF
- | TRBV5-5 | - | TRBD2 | CASSQGPVGRAYEQYF
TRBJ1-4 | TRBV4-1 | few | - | CASSLYLAGKNEKLFF
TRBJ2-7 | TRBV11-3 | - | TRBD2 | CASSLALLAGGEPYEQYF
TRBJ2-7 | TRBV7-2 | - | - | CASSTGTPSYEQYF
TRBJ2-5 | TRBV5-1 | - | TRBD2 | CASRPSGGFEETQYF
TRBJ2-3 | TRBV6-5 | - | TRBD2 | CASSRTSANTQYF
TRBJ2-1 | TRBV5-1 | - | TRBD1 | CASSSSRTGGSNEQFF
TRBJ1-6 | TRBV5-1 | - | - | CASSLVGELYNSPLHF
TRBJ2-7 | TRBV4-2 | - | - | CASSQDGRALDEQYF
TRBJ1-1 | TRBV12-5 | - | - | CASGAIVSLNTEAFF
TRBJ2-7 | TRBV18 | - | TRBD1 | CASSPLAGGYYEQYF
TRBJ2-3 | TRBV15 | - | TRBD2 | CATSSLLAGGGRTDTQYF
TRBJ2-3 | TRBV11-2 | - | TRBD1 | CASSLTGTDTQYF
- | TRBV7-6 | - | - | CASSSGPSSEQYF
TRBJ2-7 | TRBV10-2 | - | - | CASLGQEVSYEQYF
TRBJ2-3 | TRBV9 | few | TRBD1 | CASSVDITTGGVDTQYF
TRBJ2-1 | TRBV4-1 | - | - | CASSQPLNEQFF
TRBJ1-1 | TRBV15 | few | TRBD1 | CATSARQGGTEAFF
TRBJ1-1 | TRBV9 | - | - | CASSPYFGNPEAFF
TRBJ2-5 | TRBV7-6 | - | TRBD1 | CASSPNPGQAETQYF
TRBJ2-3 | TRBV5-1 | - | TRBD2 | CASSFGGGSTDTQYF
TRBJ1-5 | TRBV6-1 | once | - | CASTVGQNQPQHF
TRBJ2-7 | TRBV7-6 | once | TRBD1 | CASSTGQGEQYF
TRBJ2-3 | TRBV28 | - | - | CASGRGAQGTDTQYF
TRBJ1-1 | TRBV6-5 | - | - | CASSSIPGTLNTEAFF